This T cell receptor (beta chain) comes out of a study of shared clonotypes between healthy human individuals. CDR1 and CDR2 (germline): SGHAT, FQNNGV. The CDR3 covers 15 residues. After removal of 5 bases from V and 5 bases from J, the junction contained 11 bases not matched to a gene. Profiled with immunoSEQ multiplex PCR; TCRdb holds only in-frame clones, not every one. The sample yields approximately 1,000,000 clones, roughly 80% seen once. This receptor was obtained from a man aged 18 to 30 in good health. Some clones in this sample may be carry-over from other donors' samples. The rearrangement joins TRBV11-2 to TRBJ2-7; 8 nucleotides agree with TRBD1. Sequencing input: memory CD4+ T cells from PBMCs. Subset reported: CD45RA-negative fraction. The CDR3, as DNA: TGTGCCAGCAGCCAAGGAGGGACAGGCTCTAACGAGCAGTACTTC. This codes for CASSQGGTGSNEQYF.